This TCR beta chain was captured by sequencing in a study of cytomegalovirus exposure and HLA in healthy donors. 13 Jbeta primers and 60 Vbeta primers were used for the PCR. Repertoires were generated with immunoSEQ multiplex PCR, while TCRdb's copy carries only in-frame clones and drops some. The repertoire consists of around 27,000 clones, with more than 55% occurring once and the leading ten covering roughly two fifths. The TCR was taken from a male donor in good health and CMV-seropositive. Material for sequencing was PBMCs.

The CDR3 DNA follows: TGTGCCAGCAGCGCCCAAGCGGGAGAAGAGACCCAGTACTTC. Its protein is CASSAQAGEETQYF. The chain recombines TRBV9 with TRBJ2-5; 8 positions match TRBD2. Germline values: CDR1 SGDLS, CDR2 YYNGEE. This CDR3 has 14 residues. Unmatched junction bases numbered 4, after V lost 3 bases and J lost 3 bases.